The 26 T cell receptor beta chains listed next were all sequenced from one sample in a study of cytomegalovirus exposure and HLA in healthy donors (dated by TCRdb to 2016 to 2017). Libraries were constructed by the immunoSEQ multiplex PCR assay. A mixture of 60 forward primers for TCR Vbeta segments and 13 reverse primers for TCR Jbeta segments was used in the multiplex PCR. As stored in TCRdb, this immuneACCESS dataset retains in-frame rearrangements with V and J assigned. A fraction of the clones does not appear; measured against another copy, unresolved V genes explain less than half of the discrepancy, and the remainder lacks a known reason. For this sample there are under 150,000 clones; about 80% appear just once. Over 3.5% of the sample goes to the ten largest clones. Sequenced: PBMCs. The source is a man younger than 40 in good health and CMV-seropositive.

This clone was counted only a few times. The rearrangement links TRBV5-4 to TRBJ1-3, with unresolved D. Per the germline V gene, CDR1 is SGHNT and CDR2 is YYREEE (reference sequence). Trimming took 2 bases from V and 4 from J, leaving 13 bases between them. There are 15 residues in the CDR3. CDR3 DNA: TGTGCCAGCAGCTTAGGACGCAGCGGGGGAAACACCATATATTTT. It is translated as CASSLGRSGGNTIYF.

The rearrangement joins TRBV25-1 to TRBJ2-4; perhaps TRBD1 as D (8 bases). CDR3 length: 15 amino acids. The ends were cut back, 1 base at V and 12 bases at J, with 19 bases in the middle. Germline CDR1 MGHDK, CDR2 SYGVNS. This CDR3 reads CASSEFGQGGVSQYF. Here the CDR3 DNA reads TGTGCCAGCAGTGAATTCGGACAGGGAGGGGTCAGTCAGTACTTC.

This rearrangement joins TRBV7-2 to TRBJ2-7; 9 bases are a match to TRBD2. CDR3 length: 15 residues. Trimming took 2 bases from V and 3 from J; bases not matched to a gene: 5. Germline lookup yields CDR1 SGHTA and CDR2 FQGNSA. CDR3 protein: CASSLLAGNLYEQYF. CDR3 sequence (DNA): TGTGCCAGCAGCTTACTAGCGGGAAACCTCTACGAGCAGTACTTC.

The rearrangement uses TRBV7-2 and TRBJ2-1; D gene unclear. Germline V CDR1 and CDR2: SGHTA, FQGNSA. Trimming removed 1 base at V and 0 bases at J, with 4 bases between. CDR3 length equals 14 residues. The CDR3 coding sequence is TGTGCCAGCAGCTTAGAGCGCTCCTACAATGAGCAGTTCTTC. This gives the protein CASSLERSYNEQFF.

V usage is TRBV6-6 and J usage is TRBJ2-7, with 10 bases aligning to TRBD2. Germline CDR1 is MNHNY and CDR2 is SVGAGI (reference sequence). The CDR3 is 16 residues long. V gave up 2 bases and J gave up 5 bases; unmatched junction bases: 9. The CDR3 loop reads CASSYPPLAGEDEQYF. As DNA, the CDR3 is TGTGCCAGCAGTTACCCACCCCTAGCGGGGGAGGACGAGCAGTACTTC.

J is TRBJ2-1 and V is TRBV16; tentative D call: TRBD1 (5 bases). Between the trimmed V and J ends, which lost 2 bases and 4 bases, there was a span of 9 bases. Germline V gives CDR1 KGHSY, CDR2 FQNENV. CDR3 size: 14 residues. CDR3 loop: CASSQIRGYNEQFF. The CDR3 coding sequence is TGTGCCAGCAGCCAAATTAGGGGTTACAATGAGCAGTTCTTC.

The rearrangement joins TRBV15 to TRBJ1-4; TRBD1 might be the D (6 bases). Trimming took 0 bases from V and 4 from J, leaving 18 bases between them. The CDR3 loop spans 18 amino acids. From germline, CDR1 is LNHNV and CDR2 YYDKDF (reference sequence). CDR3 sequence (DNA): TGTGCCACCAGCAGAGATAAAAGGACAGCTTGGGATAATGAAAAACTGTTTTTT. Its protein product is CATSRDKRTAWDNEKLFF.

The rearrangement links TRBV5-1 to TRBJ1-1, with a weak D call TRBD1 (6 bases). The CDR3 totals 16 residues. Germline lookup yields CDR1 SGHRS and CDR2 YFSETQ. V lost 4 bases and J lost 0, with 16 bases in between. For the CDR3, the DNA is TGCGCCAGCAGCCGAGGGACAAAATCACTGAACACTGAAGCTTTCTTT. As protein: CASSRGTKSLNTEAFF. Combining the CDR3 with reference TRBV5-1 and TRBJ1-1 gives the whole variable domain KAGVTQTPRYLIKTRGQQVTLSCSPISGHRSVSWYQQTPGQGLQFLFEYFSETQRNKGNFPGRFSGRQFSNSRSEMNVSTLELGDSALYLCASSRGTKSLNTEAFFGQGTRLTVV.

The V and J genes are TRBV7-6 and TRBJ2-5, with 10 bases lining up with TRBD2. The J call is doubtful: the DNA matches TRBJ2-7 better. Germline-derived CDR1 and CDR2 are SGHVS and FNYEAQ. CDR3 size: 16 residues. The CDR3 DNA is TGTGCCAGCAGCTTAGAGGGACTAGCGCTTTCCTACGAGCAGTACTTC. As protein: CASSLEGLALSYEQYF.

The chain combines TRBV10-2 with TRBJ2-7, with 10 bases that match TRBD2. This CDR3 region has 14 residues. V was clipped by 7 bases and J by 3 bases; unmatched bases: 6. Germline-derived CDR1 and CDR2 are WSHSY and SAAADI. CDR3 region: CASNLAGANYEQYF. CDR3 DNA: TGCGCCAGCAATCTAGCGGGAGCCAACTACGAGCAGTACTTC.

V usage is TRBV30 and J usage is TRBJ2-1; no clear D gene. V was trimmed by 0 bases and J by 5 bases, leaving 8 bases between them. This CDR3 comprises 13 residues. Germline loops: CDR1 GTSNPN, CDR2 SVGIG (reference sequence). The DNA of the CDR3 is TGTGCCTGGAGTGTAACCGGTGACAATGAGCAGTTCTTC. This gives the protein CAWSVTGDNEQFF.

The CDR3 DNA follows: TGTGCCAGCACAGGCCCGTCCTCATTAGAGCAGTTCTTC. Translation: CASTGPSSLEQFF. The rearrangement uses TRBV2 and TRBJ2-1; no firm D call. CDR1 is SNHLY, CDR2 FYNNEI, per germline. CDR3 length: 13 residues. The V gene lost 7 bases and the J gene lost 10 bases, with 17 bases spanning the gap.

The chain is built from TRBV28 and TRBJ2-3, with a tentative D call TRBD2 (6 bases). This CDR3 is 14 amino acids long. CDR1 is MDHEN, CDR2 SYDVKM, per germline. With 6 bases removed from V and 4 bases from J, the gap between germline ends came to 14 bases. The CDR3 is CASRGGGVPDTQYF. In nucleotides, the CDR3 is TGTGCCAGCAGAGGTGGAGGGGTCCCAGATACGCAGTATTTT.

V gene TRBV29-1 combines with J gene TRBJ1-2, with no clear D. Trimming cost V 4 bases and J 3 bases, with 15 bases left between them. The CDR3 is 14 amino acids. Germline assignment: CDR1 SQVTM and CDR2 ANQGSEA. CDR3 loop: CSVVVGVGYYGYTF. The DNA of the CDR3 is TGCAGCGTTGTCGTCGGGGTTGGGTACTATGGCTACACCTTC.

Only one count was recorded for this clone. DNA of the CDR3: TGTGCCTGGAGTGATACAGGGAAGGGGAGCAATCAGCCCCAGCATTTT. It is translated as CAWSDTGKGSNQPQHF. The chain recombines TRBV30 with TRBJ1-5, with a possible D match to TRBD1 (6 bases). Trimming took 1 base from V and 1 from J, leaving 14 bases between them. Germline CDR1 is GTSNPN and CDR2 is SVGIG (reference sequence). This CDR3 region has 16 residues. Based on the CDR3 plus reference TRBV30 and TRBJ1-5, the full variable domain is SQTIHQWPATLVQPVGSPLSLECTVEGTSNPNLYWYRQAAGRGLQLLFYSVGIGQISSEVPQNLSASRPQDRQFILSSKKLLLSDSGFYLCAWSDTGKGSNQPQHFGDGTRLSIL.

The CDR3, as DNA: TGTGCCAGCAGCTTAATTACCTCGACTCCTAACTATGGCTACACCTTC. This codes for CASSLITSTPNYGYTF. This chain uses TRBV7-9 with TRBJ1-2; D is unclear. Germline CDR1 is SEHNR and CDR2 is FQNEAQ (reference sequence). CDR3 size: 16 residues. V was cut by 2 bases and J by 0 bases, with 13 bases left in between.

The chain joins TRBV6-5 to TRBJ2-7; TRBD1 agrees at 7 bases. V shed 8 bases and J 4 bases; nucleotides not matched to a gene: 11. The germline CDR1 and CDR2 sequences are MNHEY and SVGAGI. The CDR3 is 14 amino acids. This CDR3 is CASRRAGGGYEQYF. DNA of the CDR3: TGTGCCAGCCGTCGGGCAGGGGGTGGGTACGAGCAGTACTTC.

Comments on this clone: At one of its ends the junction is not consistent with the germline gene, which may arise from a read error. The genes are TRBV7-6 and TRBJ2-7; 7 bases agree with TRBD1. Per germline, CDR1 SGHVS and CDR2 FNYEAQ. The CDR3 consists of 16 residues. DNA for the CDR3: TGTGCCACCAGCATCTTGCCCGGGACAGCCTCCTACGAGCAGTACTTC. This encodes CATSILPGTASYEQYF.

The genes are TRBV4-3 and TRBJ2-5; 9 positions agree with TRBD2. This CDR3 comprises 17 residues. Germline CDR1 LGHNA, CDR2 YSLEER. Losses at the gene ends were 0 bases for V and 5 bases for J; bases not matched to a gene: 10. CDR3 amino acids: CASSQDGAGGPGETQYF. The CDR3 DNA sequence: TGCGCCAGCAGCCAAGATGGGGCGGGAGGGCCCGGCGAGACCCAGTACTTC.

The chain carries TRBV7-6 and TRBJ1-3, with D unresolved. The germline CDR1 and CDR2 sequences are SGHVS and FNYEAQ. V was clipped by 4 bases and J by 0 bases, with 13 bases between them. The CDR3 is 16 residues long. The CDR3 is CASSSGLFFSGNTIYF. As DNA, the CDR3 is TGTGCCAGCAGCTCTGGACTATTTTTCTCTGGAAACACCATATATTTT.

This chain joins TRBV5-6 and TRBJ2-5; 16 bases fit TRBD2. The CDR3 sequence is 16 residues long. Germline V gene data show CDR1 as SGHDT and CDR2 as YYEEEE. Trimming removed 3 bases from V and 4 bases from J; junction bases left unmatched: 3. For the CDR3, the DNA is TGTGCCAGCAGCTGGGGGACTAGCGGGGGGGCAGAGACCCAGTACTTC. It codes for CASSWGTSGGAETQYF.

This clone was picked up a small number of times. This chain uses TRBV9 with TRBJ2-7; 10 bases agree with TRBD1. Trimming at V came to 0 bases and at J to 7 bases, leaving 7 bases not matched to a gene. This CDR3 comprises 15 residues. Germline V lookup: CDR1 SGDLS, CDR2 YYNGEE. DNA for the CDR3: TGTGCCAGCAGCGTAGACTGGACAGGGGGACAAGAGCAGTACTTC. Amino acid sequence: CASSVDWTGGQEQYF.

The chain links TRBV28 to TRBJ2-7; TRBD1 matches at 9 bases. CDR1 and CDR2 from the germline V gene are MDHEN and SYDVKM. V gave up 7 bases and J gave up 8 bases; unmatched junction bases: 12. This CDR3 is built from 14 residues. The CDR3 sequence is CASTQDRGIIQQYF. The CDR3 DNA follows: TGTGCCAGCACCCAAGACAGGGGGATCATCCAGCAGTACTTC.

The DNA of the CDR3 is TGTGCCAGCAGTTACTGGGGCGGCTACACCTTC. This translates into CASSYWGGYTF. The chain uses TRBV6-5 and TRBJ1-2; possibly TRBD1 for D (5 bases). The germline V gene has CDR1 MNHEY and CDR2 SVGAGI. Trimming took 1 base from V and 8 from J, leaving 5 bases between them. CDR3 size: 11 residues.

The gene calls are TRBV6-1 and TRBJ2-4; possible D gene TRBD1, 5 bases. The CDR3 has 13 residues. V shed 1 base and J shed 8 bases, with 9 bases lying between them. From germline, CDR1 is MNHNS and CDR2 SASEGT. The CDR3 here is CASSEGVGDIQYF. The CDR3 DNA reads TGTGCCAGCAGTGAAGGTGTAGGGGACATTCAGTACTTC.

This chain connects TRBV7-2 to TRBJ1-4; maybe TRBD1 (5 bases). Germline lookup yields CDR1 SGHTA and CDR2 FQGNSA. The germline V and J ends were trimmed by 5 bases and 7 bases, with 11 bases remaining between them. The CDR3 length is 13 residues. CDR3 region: CASSPRTLEKLFF. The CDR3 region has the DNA TGTGCCAGCAGCCCGAGGACACTTGAAAAACTGTTTTTT.